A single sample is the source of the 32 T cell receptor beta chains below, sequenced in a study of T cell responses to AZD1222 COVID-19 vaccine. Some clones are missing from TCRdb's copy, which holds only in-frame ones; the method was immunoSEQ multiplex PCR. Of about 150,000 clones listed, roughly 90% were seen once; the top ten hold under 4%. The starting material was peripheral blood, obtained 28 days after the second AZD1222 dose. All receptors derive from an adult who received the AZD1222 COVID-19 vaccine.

The CDR3 coding sequence is TGTGCCATCAGCGGACAGGTCGACAACTATGGCTACACCTTC. Its protein product is CAISGQVDNYGYTF. The chain links TRBV10-3 to TRBJ1-2; 7 bases match TRBD1. The V gene's germline CDR1 is ENHRY and CDR2 SYGVKD. The CDR3 has 14 residues. V lost 6 bases, J lost 2 bases, and 6 bases stayed unmatched.

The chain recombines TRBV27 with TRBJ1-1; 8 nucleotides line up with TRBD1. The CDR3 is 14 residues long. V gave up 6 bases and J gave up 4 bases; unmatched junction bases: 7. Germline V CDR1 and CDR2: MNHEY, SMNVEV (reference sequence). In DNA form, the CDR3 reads TGTGCCAGCAGACGACAGGGGTACTCCACTGAAGCTTTCTTT. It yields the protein CASRRQGYSTEAFF.

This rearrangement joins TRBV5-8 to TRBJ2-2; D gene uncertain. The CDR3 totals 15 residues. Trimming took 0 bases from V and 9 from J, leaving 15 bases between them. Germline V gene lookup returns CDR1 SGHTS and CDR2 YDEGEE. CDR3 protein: CASSLGGNLARELFF. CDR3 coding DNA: TGTGCCAGCAGCTTGGGCGGTAACTTAGCCCGGGAGCTGTTTTTT.

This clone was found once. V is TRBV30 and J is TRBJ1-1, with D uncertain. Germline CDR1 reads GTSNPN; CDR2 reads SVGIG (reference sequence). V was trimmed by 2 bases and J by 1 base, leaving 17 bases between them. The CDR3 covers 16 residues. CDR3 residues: CAWSTWDSGPNTEAFF. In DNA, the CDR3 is TGTGCCTGGAGTACTTGGGATTCGGGCCCGAACACTGAAGCTTTCTTT.

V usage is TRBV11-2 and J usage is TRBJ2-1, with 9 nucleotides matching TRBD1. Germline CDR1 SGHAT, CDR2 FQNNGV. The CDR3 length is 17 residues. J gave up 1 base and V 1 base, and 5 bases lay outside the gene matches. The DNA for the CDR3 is TGTGCCAGCAGCTTAGTAGTACAGGGGGCTTCCTACAATGAGCAGTTCTTC. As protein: CASSLVVQGASYNEQFF.

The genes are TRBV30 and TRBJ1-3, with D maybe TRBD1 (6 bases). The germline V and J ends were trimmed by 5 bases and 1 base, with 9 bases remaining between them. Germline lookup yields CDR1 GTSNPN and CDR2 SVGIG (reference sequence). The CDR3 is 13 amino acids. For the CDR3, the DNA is TGTGCCTGGGATAGGGGGTCTGGAAACACCATATATTTT. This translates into CAWDRGSGNTIYF.

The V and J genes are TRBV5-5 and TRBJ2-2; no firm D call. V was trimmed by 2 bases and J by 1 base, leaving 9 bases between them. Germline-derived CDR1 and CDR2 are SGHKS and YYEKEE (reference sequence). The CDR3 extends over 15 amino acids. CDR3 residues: CASSFSALNTGELFF. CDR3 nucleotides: TGTGCCAGCAGCTTCAGCGCCTTGAACACCGGGGAGCTGTTTTTT.

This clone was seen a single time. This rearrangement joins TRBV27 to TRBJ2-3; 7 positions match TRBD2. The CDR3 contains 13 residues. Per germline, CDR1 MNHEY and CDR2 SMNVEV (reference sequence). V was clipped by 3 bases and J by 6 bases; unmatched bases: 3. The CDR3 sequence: CASSFQGGDTQYF. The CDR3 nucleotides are TGTGCCAGCAGTTTCCAGGGAGGGGATACGCAGTATTTT.

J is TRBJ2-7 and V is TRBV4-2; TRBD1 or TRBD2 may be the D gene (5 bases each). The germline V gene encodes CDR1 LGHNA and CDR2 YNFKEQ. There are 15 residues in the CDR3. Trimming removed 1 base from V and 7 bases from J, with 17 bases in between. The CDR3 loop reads CASSQAGTETSEQYF. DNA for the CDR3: TGTGCCAGCAGCCAAGCTGGGACGGAGACGTCGGAGCAGTACTTC.

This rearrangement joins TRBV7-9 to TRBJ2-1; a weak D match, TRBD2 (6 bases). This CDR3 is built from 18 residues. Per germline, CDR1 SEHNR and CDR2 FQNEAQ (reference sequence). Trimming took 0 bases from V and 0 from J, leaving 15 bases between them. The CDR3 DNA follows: TGTGCCAGCAGCTTAGCGAGGCTAGCGAGGAGCTCCTACAATGAGCAGTTCTTC. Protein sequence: CASSLARLARSSYNEQFF.

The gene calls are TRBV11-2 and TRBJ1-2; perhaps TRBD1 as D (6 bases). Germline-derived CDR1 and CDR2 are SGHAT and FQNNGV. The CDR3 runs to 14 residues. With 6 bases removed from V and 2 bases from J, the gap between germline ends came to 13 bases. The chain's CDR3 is CASRIRGGNYGYTF. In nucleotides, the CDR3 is TGTGCCAGCAGGATAAGGGGGGGGAACTATGGCTACACCTTC.

CDR3 amino acids: CASSLSWGQGAAFF. The CDR3 DNA is TGTGCCAGCAGTCTAAGTTGGGGTCAGGGTGCAGCTTTCTTT. This chain links TRBV2 with TRBJ1-1; possible D gene TRBD1, 5 bases. V lost 5 bases, J lost 10 bases, and 20 bases lay in between. This CDR3 comprises 14 residues. Germline CDR1 is SNHLY and CDR2 is FYNNEI.

The DNA of the CDR3 is TGTGCCAGCAGCAGCCGGGACATATATAATTCACCCCTCCACTTT. Translation gives CASSSRDIYNSPLHF. The gene calls are TRBV5-6 and TRBJ1-6; D is perhaps TRBD1 (6 bases). CDR1 is SGHDT and CDR2 is YYEEEE in the germline V gene. The CDR3 covers 15 residues. Trimming took 4 bases from V and 4 from J, leaving 12 bases between them.

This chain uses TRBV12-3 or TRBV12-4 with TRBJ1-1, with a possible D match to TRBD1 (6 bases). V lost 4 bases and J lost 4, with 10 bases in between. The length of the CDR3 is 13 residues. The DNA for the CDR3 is TGTGCCAGCAGTTGGGCAGGGGCCACTGAAGCTTTCTTT. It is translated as CASSWAGATEAFF.

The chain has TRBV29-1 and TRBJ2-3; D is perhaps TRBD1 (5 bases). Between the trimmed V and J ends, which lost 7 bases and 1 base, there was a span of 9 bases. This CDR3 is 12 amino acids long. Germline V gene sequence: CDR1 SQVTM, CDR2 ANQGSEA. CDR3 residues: CSGEQGTDTQYF. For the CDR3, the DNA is TGCAGCGGCGAACAGGGCACAGATACGCAGTATTTT.

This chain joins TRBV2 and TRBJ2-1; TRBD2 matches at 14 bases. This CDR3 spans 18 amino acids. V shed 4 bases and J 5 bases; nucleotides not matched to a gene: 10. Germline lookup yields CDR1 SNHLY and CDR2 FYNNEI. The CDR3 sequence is CASSVGLAGEGADNEQFF. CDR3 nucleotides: TGTGCCAGCAGTGTGGGACTAGCGGGAGAGGGGGCCGACAATGAGCAGTTCTTC. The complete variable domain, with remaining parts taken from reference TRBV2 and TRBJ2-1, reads EPEVTQTPSHQVTQMGQEVILRCVPISNHLYFYWYRQILGQKVEFLVSFYNNEISEKSEIFDDQFSVERPDGSNFTLKIRSTKLEDSAMYFCASSVGLAGEGADNEQFFGPGTRLTVL.

The CDR3 here is CASSLGQVQFF. The CDR3 DNA reads TGTGCCAGCAGTTTGGGGCAGGTCCAGTTCTTC. The chain couples TRBV12-3 or TRBV12-4 to TRBJ2-1; TRBD1 is a possible D gene (5 bases). Trimming took 3 bases from V and 13 from J, leaving 10 bases between them. This CDR3 has 11 amino acids.

The CDR3 region has the DNA TGTGCCAGCAGTACTAGGACAGAAGGGAACACTGAAGCTTTCTTT. Residues: CASSTRTEGNTEAFF. The genes are TRBV6-5 and TRBJ1-1; D is possibly TRBD1 (6 bases). The CDR3 totals 15 residues. Trimming pared 5 bases from V and 1 base from J, leaving 14 bases between. The germline V gene encodes CDR1 MNHEY and CDR2 SVGAGI.

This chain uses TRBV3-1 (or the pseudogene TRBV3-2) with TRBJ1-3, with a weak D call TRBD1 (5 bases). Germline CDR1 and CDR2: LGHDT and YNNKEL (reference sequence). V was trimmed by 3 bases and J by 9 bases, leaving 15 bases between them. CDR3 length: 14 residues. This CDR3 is CASSQTVELGTIYF. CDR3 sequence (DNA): TGTGCCAGCAGCCAGACAGTTGAATTAGGCACCATATATTTT.

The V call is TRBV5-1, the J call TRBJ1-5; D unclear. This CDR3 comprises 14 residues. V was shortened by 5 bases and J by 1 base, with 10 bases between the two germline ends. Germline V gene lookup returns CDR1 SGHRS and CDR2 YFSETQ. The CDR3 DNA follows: TGCGCCAGCAGTTCGGGCCAAAGCAATCAGCCCCAGCATTTT. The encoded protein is CASSSGQSNQPQHF.

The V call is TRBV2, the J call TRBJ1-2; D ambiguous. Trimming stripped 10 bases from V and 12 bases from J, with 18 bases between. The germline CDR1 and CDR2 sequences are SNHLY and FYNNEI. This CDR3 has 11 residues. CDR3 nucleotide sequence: TGTGCCACTGAGCTTAGACCCGCGCACACCTTC. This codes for CATELRPAHTF.

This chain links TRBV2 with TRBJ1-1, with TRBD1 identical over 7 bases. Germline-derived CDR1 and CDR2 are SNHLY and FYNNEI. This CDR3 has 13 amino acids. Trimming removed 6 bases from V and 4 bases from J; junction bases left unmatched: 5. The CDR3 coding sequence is TGTGCCAGCAGAAGGACAGGACCCACTGAAGCTTTCTTT. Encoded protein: CASRRTGPTEAFF. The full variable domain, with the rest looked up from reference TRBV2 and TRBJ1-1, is EPEVTQTPSHQVTQMGQEVILRCVPISNHLYFYWYRQILGQKVEFLVSFYNNEISEKSEIFDDQFSVERPDGSNFTLKIRSTKLEDSAMYFCASRRTGPTEAFFGQGTRLTVV.

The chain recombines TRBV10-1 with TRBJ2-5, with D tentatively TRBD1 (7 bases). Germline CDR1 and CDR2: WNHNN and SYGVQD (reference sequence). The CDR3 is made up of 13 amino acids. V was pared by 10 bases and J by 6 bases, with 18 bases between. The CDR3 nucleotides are TGCGCCACCCAGGGGGGCCCAGGGAAGACCCAGTACTTC. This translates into CATQGGPGKTQYF.

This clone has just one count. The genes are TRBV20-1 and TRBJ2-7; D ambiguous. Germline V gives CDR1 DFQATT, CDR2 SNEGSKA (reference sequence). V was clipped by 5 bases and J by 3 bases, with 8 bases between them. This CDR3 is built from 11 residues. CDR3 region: CSAQDGYEQYF. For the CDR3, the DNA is TGCAGTGCTCAAGACGGCTACGAGCAGTACTTC.

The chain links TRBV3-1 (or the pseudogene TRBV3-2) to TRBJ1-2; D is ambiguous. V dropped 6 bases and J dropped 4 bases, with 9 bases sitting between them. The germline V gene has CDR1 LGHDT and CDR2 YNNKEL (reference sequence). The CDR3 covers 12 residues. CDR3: CASSTTAYGYTF. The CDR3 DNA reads TGTGCCAGCAGTACGACGGCCTATGGCTACACCTTC.

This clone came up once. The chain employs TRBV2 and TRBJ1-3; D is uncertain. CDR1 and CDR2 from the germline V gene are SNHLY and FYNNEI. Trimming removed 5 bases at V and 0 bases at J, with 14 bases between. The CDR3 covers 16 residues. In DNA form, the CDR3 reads TGTGCCAGCAGTTCTAACCGGGTTACCTCTGGAAACACCATATATTTT. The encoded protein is CASSSNRVTSGNTIYF.

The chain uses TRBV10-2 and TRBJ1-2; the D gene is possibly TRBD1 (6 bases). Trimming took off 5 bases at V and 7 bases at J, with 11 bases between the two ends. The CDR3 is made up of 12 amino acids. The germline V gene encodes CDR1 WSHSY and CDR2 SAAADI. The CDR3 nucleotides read TGCGCCAGCAGTACCACAGGGCCTGGCTACACCTTC. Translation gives CASSTTGPGYTF.

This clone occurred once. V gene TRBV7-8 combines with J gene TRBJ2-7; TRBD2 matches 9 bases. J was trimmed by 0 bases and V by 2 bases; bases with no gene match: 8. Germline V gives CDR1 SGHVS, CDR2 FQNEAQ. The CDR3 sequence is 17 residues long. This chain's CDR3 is CASSLPRRLAVSYEQYF. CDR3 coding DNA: TGTGCCAGCAGCTTACCCCGGCGACTAGCGGTCTCCTACGAGCAGTACTTC.

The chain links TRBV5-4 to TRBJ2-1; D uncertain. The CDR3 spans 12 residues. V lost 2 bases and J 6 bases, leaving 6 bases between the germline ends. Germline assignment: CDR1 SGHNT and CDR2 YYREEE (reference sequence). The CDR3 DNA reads TGTGCCAGCAGCTTTACCCCCAATGAGCAGTTCTTC. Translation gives CASSFTPNEQFF.

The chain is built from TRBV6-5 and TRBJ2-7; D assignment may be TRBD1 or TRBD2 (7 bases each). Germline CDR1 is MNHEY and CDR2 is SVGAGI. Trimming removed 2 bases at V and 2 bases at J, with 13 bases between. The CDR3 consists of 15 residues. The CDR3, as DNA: TGTGCCAGCAGTTACGGGGGAGGGGGCACCTACGAGCAGTACTTC. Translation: CASSYGGGGTYEQYF.

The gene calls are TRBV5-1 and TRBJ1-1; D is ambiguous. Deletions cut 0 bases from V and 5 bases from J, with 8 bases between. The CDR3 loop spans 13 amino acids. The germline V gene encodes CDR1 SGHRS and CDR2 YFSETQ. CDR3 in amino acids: CASSLEPATEAFF. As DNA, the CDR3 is TGCGCCAGCAGCTTGGAACCAGCTACTGAAGCTTTCTTT.

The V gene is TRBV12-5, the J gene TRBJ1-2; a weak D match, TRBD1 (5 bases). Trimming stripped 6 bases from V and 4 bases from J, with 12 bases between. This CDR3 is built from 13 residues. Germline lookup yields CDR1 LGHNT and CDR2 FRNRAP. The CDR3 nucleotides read TGTGCTAGTGGGACCGGGACGGCCTATGGCTACACCTTC. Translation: CASGTGTAYGYTF.